Shown below are 29 T cell receptor beta chains from a single sample sequenced in a study of post-analysis software for immune sequencing data. Study-wide points: Roughly five TRBV segments appeared more often in patients than in controls, and TRBV5-6, TRBV5-1 and TRBV20-1 were among these.

Prepared TCR beta cDNA libraries contained unique molecular identifiers. TCRdb fed the PCR reads into MiXCR, producing one record per CDR3 protein. The sample yields 700,000 to 800,000 distinct CDR3 sequences, less than 35% seen once. The antigens for these receptors are not known. Sequenced sample: blood. These receptors were taken from a girl aged 5-17 years with multiple sclerosis.

V gene TRBV7-2 combines with J gene TRBJ2-3; D gene unclear. CDR1 SGHTA and CDR2 FQGNSA come from the germline V gene. Between the trimmed V and J ends, which lost 1 base and 0 bases, there was a span of 11 bases. This CDR3 comprises 16 residues. The CDR3 nucleotides read TGTGCCAGCAGCTTAGTCTACAAGGGAAGCACAGATACGCAGTATTTT. It is translated as CASSLVYKGSTDTQYF.

Of note for this clonotype: Given a much more abundant clone one base away, this may be a read error. J is TRBJ2-5 and V is TRBV11-2; tentative D call: TRBD1 (5 bases). This CDR3 comprises 13 residues. Per the germline V gene, CDR1 is SGHAT and CDR2 is FQNNGV. This CDR3 reads CASSPAGSETLYF. CDR3 in DNA: TGTGCCAGCAGCCCCGCAGGGTCAGAGACCCTGTACTTC.

This chain connects TRBV5-6 to TRBJ2-7; TRBD2 matches at 7 bases. Germline V gene data show CDR1 as SGHDT and CDR2 as YYEEEE. The CDR3 runs to 15 residues. With V trimmed by 4 bases and J by 4 bases, 11 bases remained unmatched. The CDR3 sequence is CASSGSGGSSYEQYF. The DNA of the CDR3 is TGTGCCAGCAGCGGCTCGGGCGGGAGCTCGTACGAGCAGTACTTC.

As to this clonotype: A read error may produce the germline difference seen at one junction end. The chain couples TRBV9 to TRBJ2-1; 11 nucleotides match TRBD2. The germline gives CDR1 SGDLS, CDR2 YYNGEE. The CDR3 runs to 16 residues. The CDR3 sequence: CASSGVLAGVGNEQVF. The CDR3 DNA reads as TGTGCCAGCAGCGGAGTACTAGCGGGAGTGGGTAATGAGCAGGTCTTC.

The rearrangement joins TRBV29-1 to TRBJ2-1; 12 bases fit TRBD2. The CDR3 length is 14 residues. CDR1 is SQVTM and CDR2 is ANQGSEA in the germline V gene. V lost 6 bases to trimming and J lost 8 bases; unmatched junction nucleotides: 8. The CDR3 sequence is CSVETSGGLDEQFF. As DNA, the CDR3 is TGCAGCGTCGAAACTAGCGGGGGGCTCGATGAGCAGTTCTTC.

This clonotype turned up a few times. The V call is TRBV9, the J call TRBJ1-2, with 8 bases identical to TRBD1. CDR1 and CDR2 from the germline V gene are SGDLS and YYNGEE. With 0 bases clipped from V and 2 bases from J, the junction kept 9 bases outside the gene matches. The CDR3 consists of 17 residues. Here the CDR3 DNA reads TGTGCCAGCAGCGTAGCTTTGTGGCAGGGGGCAAACTATGGCTACACCTTC. Translated: CASSVALWQGANYGYTF.

This clonotype was picked up a small number of times. The CDR3 loop reads CASSQEGRSPLHF. CDR3 nucleotides: TGTGCCAGCAGCCAAGAAGGTCGGTCACCCCTCCACTTT. The rearrangement uses TRBV4-2 and TRBJ1-6, with D unclear. The V and J ends lost 0 bases and 10 bases respectively, with 7 bases between them. Germline CDR1 LGHNA, CDR2 YNFKEQ. The CDR3 length is 13 residues.

The chain recombines TRBV20-1 with TRBJ2-1; D may be TRBD1 (6 bases). Germline V gene sequence: CDR1 DFQATT, CDR2 SNEGSKA (reference sequence). CDR3 size: 14 residues. V shed 4 bases and J shed 4 bases, with 14 bases lying between them. The CDR3 DNA reads TGCAGTGCTAACACAGGGATCGGGTACAATGAGCAGTTCTTC. Encoded protein: CSANTGIGYNEQFF.

This clonotype was seen a few times. The chain has TRBV20-1 and TRBJ2-7, with 7 bases identical to TRBD1. The CDR3 covers 12 residues. V gave up 5 bases and J gave up 1 base; unmatched junction bases: 2. Germline-derived CDR1 and CDR2 are DFQATT and SNEGSKA (reference sequence). The CDR3 sequence: CSAGDRSYEQYF. As DNA, the CDR3 is TGCAGTGCTGGGGACAGATCCTACGAGCAGTACTTC.

This clonotype was seen a few times. J is TRBJ2-6 and V is TRBV5-6; 8 nucleotides agree with TRBD1. This CDR3 contains 18 residues. With 4 bases clipped from V and 3 bases from J, the junction kept 12 bases outside the gene matches. CDR1 and CDR2 (germline): SGHDT, YYEEEE. DNA for the CDR3: TGTGCCAGCAGCCGAGGACAGGGAAGACTAATTGGGGCCAACGTCCTGACTTTC. Translated: CASSRGQGRLIGANVLTF.

This clonotype was detected many times. The chain uses TRBV4-1 and TRBJ2-7; 8 bases agree with TRBD2. This CDR3 is built from 14 residues. Germline loops: CDR1 MGHRA, CDR2 YSYEKL. V was pared by 1 base and J by 2 bases, with 1 base of the junction left unmatched. The CDR3 protein is CASSQGRGAYEQYF. CDR3 bases: TGCGCCAGCAGCCAAGGGCGGGGGGCCTACGAGCAGTACTTC.

This clonotype has more than one count but fewer than ten. This chain joins TRBV5-1 and TRBJ2-3, with TRBD2 matching over 7 bases. V lost 2 bases and J lost 5; bases outside the gene matches: 17. This CDR3 has 18 amino acids. The germline V gene encodes CDR1 SGHRS and CDR2 YFSETQ. As DNA, the CDR3 is TGCGCCAGCAGCTTCCGGGGTGGAGAGGAGCGGGGAAAAGATACGCAGTATTTT. The encoded protein is CASSFRGGEERGKDTQYF.

This clonotype was observed a handful of times. V usage is TRBV5-1 and J usage is TRBJ1-2, with D perhaps matching TRBD1 (5 bases). Trimming cost V 4 bases and J 8 bases, with 15 bases left between them. CDR3 length equals 13 residues. The germline V gene encodes CDR1 SGHRS and CDR2 YFSETQ. The CDR3 here is CASSRPGQGGYTF. Written as DNA, the CDR3 is TGCGCCAGCAGCCGGCCGGGGCAGGGAGGCTACACCTTC.

The J gene is TRBJ2-3, the V gene TRBV5-1; 15 bases map to TRBD2. With V trimmed by 7 bases and J by 4 bases, 4 bases remained unmatched. CDR3 length: 15 residues. Germline V lookup: CDR1 SGHRS, CDR2 YFSETQ. DNA for the CDR3: TGCGCCAGCCGGACTAGCGGGAGGGCCCCAGATACGCAGTATTTT. Translation: CASRTSGRAPDTQYF.

The rearrangement uses TRBV27 and TRBJ1-1, with D perhaps TRBD1 (5 bases). The CDR3 totals 11 residues. Germline lookup yields CDR1 MNHEY and CDR2 SMNVEV (reference sequence). V lost 8 bases to trimming and J lost 8 bases, with 12 bases between them. As DNA, the CDR3 is TGTGCCAGCGGCGGACACCCAGAAGCTTTCTTT. Protein: CASGGHPEAFF.

This sequence joins TRBV20-1 and TRBJ1-4; D is unresolved. V was cut by 3 bases and J by 3 bases, with 8 bases left in between. From germline, CDR1 is DFQATT and CDR2 SNEGSKA (reference sequence). This CDR3 is 13 amino acids long. In DNA form, the CDR3 reads TGCAGTGCTAGGGACGGACCTAATGAAAAACTGTTTTTT. Residues: CSARDGPNEKLFF.

The chain is built from TRBV20-1 and TRBJ2-7, with 8 bases lining up with TRBD2. Trimming at V came to 6 bases and at J to 2 bases, leaving 9 bases not matched to a gene. CDR1 and CDR2 (germline): DFQATT, SNEGSKA (reference sequence). The CDR3 has 14 amino acids. CDR3 nucleotide sequence: TGCAGTGCCCCCGATTTCGGGGGGGCCTACGAGCAGTACTTC. It yields the protein CSAPDFGGAYEQYF.

The table lists this clonotype with many counts. The chain is built from TRBV5-1 and TRBJ2-7, with D tentatively TRBD2 (6 bases). The CDR3 loop spans 13 amino acids. Trimming left V 4 bases short and J 3 bases short, with 11 bases between. CDR1 and CDR2 (germline): SGHRS, YFSETQ. The CDR3: CASSGSGRYEQYF. CDR3 DNA: TGCGCCAGCAGCGGGAGCGGGCGCTACGAGCAGTACTTC.

Points on this clonotype: The conserved closing phenylalanine or tryptophan is absent in this CDR3, likely reflecting a read error. The rearrangement links TRBV14 to TRBJ2-5; TRBD1 might be the D (6 bases). There are 17 residues in the CDR3. In germline, CDR1 is SGHDN, CDR2 FVKESK. V gave up 0 bases and J gave up 5 bases, with 19 bases separating them. CDR3 region: CASSQDRGTPGWETQYV. As DNA, the CDR3 is TGTGCCAGCAGCCAAGACCGAGGGACACCCGGGTGGGAGACCCAGTACGTC.

This chain joins TRBV27 and TRBJ2-7; 8 positions match TRBD1. The V segment lost 5 bases and the J segment 3 bases; nucleotides outside the gene matches: 6. The V gene's germline CDR1 is MNHEY and CDR2 SMNVEV (reference sequence). The CDR3 is 14 residues long. CDR3 in DNA: TGTGCCAGCAGTAACCAGGGGGCTCGCTACGAGCAGTACTTC. The encoded protein is CASSNQGARYEQYF.

J is TRBJ1-2 and V is TRBV29-1, with unresolved D. Per germline, CDR1 SQVTM and CDR2 ANQGSEA. The CDR3 has 14 residues. V shed 0 bases and J shed 7 bases, with 15 bases lying between them. The CDR3, as DNA: TGCAGCGTTGAAGATTTCAGGTTCCCCGGTGGCTACACCTTC. The encoded protein is CSVEDFRFPGGYTF.

Ten or more counts support this clonotype. This chain joins TRBV29-1 and TRBJ2-5; tentatively, D is TRBD1 or TRBD2 (5 bases each). V lost 3 bases to trimming and J lost 5 bases, with 10 bases between them. The germline V gene has CDR1 SQVTM and CDR2 ANQGSEA. The CDR3 consists of 12 residues. CDR3 loop: CSVDEGLETQYF. In DNA form, the CDR3 reads TGCAGCGTTGATGAGGGGCTCGAGACCCAGTACTTC. Drawing the rest from reference TRBV29-1 and TRBJ2-5, the complete variable domain is SAVISQKPSRDICQRGTSLTIQCQVDSQVTMMFWYRQQPGQSLTLIATANQGSEATYESGFVIDKFPISRPNLTFSTLTVSNMSPEDSSIYLCSVDEGLETQYFGPGTRLLVL.

In its sample, this clonotype was seen many times. The V gene is TRBV9, the J gene TRBJ2-7, with a possible D match to TRBD2 (6 bases). CDR1 SGDLS and CDR2 YYNGEE come from the germline V gene. V shed 0 bases and J shed 4 bases, with 14 bases lying between them. The CDR3 spans 15 residues. CDR3 coding DNA: TGTGCCAGCAGCGTAGCGGGAGAAGGTGCGTACGAGCAGTACTTC. Translated, it gives CASSVAGEGAYEQYF.

Concerning this clonotype: It may be a read error: a sequence one base away is much more abundant. This sequence joins TRBV7-9 and TRBJ2-5; the D gene is possibly TRBD1 (5 bases). The length of the CDR3 is 12 residues. With 6 bases removed from V and 11 bases from J, the gap between germline ends came to 16 bases. Germline V CDR1 and CDR2: SEHNR, FQNEAQ (reference sequence). CDR3 in amino acids: CASSRGWREQYF. CDR3 bases: TGTGCCAGCAGTAGGGGTTGGAGAGAGCAGTACTTC.

The V gene is TRBV20-1, the J gene TRBJ1-1; the D gene is possibly TRBD1 (5 bases). Trimming took off 1 base at V and 1 base at J, with 7 bases between the two ends. Germline V gene lookup returns CDR1 DFQATT and CDR2 SNEGSKA (reference sequence). The length of the CDR3 is 13 residues. The CDR3 spells CSARGDRNTEAFF. The CDR3 region has the DNA TGCAGTGCTAGAGGGGACCGGAACACTGAAGCTTTCTTT.

CDR3 protein: CAISQFPGQDEKLFF. CDR3 coding DNA: TGTGCCATCAGTCAATTTCCCGGACAGGATGAAAAACTGTTTTTT. The chain uses TRBV10-3 and TRBJ1-4, with 7 bases that match TRBD1. Germline loops: CDR1 ENHRY, CDR2 SYGVKD. V shed 5 bases, J shed 6 bases, and the junction held 9 bases outside the gene matches. The length of the CDR3 is 15 residues.

Only a few counts were recorded for this clonotype. The chain combines TRBV18 with TRBJ1-1; 7 nucleotides line up with TRBD1. Trimming at V came to 3 bases and at J to 6 bases, leaving 1 base not matched to a gene. The CDR3 totals 12 residues. Germline values: CDR1 KGHSH, CDR2 LQKENI. DNA for the CDR3: TGTGCCAGCTCACCGACAGGGCCTGAAGCTTTCTTT. Its protein is CASSPTGPEAFF. The variable domain in full, completed from reference TRBV18 and TRBJ1-1, reads NAGVMQNPRHLVRRRGQEARLRCSPMKGHSHVYWYRQLPEEGLKFMVYLQKENIIDESGMPKERFSAEFPKEGPSILRIQQVVRGDSAAYFCASSPTGPEAFFGQGTRLTVV.

The CDR3 sequence is CSARDVGQFTAQYF. The DNA of the CDR3 is TGCAGTGCTAGAGATGTGGGCCAATTTACCGCCCAGTACTTC. The V gene is TRBV20-1, the J gene TRBJ2-4; D is unresolved. The length of the CDR3 is 14 residues. V was cut by 0 bases and J by 13 bases, with 19 bases left in between. From germline, CDR1 is DFQATT and CDR2 SNEGSKA (reference sequence).

With regard to this clonotype: A junction end diverges from the germline sequence, so it may reflect a read error. The chain carries TRBV6-4 and TRBJ2-3; 11 positions match TRBD2. Per germline, CDR1 MRHNA and CDR2 SNTAGT. This CDR3 comprises 15 residues. The CDR3 DNA reads as TGTGCCAGCAGTAAACTAGCGGGGGCAACAGGTACGCAGTATTTT. Its protein product is CASSKLAGATGTQYF.